The 13 T cell receptor beta chains given below trace back to one sample, sequenced in a study of T cells in Graves' hyperthyroidism and ophthalmopathy (dated by TCRdb to between 2018 and 2021). Receptor libraries were prepared by multiplex PCR. The reads were generated on an Illumina HiSeq 2000. The TCR beta CDR3 regions were amplified from RNA transcripts. The TCR CDR3 was subjected to a first round of RT-PCR using the HTBI primer set and the Qiagen OneStep RT-PCR kit. The public reads were reanalyzed by TCRdb: fastp trimming at Q25, MiXCR alignment, in-frame beta chains only. Every entry covers one CDR3 protein and lists the most common genes and DNA from its rows. For this sample the table gives roughly 700,000 distinct CDR3 sequences, of which roughly 15% were detected only once. Together, the top ten hold about 10% of the sample. The sample was blood. These receptors were obtained from a woman younger than 35 with Graves' hyperthyroidism.

This clonotype was observed a handful of times. The chain combines TRBV10-3 with TRBJ1-4, with TRBD1 identical over 7 bases. Germline V CDR1 and CDR2: ENHRY, SYGVKD. Unmatched junction bases numbered 4, after V lost 6 bases and J lost 3 bases. This CDR3 contains 14 residues. The CDR3 is CAISRTGPNEKLFF. Written as DNA, the CDR3 is TGTGCCATCAGCCGGACAGGTCCTAATGAAAAACTGTTTTTT.

On this clonotype itself: Possible read error: a much larger clone is one base away. The CDR3 here is CASSVGGGGTGEPFF. The DNA of the CDR3 is TGTGCCAGCAGCGTAGGAGGAGGCGGCACCGGGGAGCCGTTTTTT. This chain links TRBV9 with TRBJ2-2, with a weak D call TRBD2 (5 bases). Per germline, CDR1 SGDLS and CDR2 YYNGEE. The CDR3 spans 15 residues. The variable domain in full, with the rest retrieved from reference TRBV9 and TRBJ2-2, is DSGVTQTPKHLITATGQRVTLRCSPRSGDLSVYWYQQSLDQGLQFLIQYYNGEERAKGNILERFSAQQFPDLHSELNLSSLELGDSALYFCASSVGGGGTGEPFFGEGSRLTVL.

As regards this clonotype: One end of the junction varies from germline; a read error may be responsible. The chain links TRBV29-1 to TRBJ1-1, with D possibly being TRBD1 (6 bases). The CDR3 sequence is 17 residues long. Per germline, CDR1 SQVTM and CDR2 ANQGSEA. CDR3 region: CSIEIPPLDRGIPRAFF. The CDR3 bases are TGCAGCATTGAGATCCCCCCCCTGGACAGAGGGATCCCGAGAGCTTTCTTT.

This clonotype was found many times. This chain uses TRBV6-2 or TRBV6-3 with TRBJ2-3; 9 bases are shared with TRBD2. Losses at the gene ends were 2 bases for V and 6 bases for J; bases not matched to a gene: 6. The CDR3 spans 15 residues. Germline CDR1 reads MNHEY; CDR2 reads SVGEGT. The CDR3 DNA follows: TGTGCCAGCAGTTACGTTCTAGCGGGACGGGATACGCAGTATTTT. It translates to CASSYVLAGRDTQYF.

This clonotype was found many times. The gene calls are TRBV20-1 and TRBJ1-1; D perhaps matches TRBD1 (6 bases). CDR1 DFQATT and CDR2 SNEGSKA come from the germline V gene (reference sequence). The CDR3 spans 15 residues. V was cut by 1 base and J by 4 bases, with 16 bases left in between. The CDR3 bases are TGCAGTGCTAGAGGGCCGAGAGGGGGGGGCACTGAAGCTTTCTTT. It encodes CSARGPRGGGTEAFF.

The V and J genes are TRBV9 and TRBJ2-1; 8 nucleotides line up with TRBD2. V lost 0 bases to trimming and J lost 1 base; unmatched junction nucleotides: 3. From germline, CDR1 is SGDLS and CDR2 YYNGEE. The length of the CDR3 is 16 residues. CDR3 in amino acids: CASSVAGRVSYNEQFF. DNA for the CDR3: TGTGCCAGCAGCGTAGCCGGGAGGGTATCCTACAATGAGCAGTTCTTC.

The table lists this clonotype with a few counts. One junction end does not reproduce the germline sequence, and a read error may be involved. Written as DNA, the CDR3 is TGCAGTACTAGTTCTGGGTTTCCAAACACCATATATTTT. Amino acids: CSTSSGFPNTIYF. The chain combines TRBV20-1 with TRBJ1-3; D ambiguous. Germline-derived CDR1 and CDR2 are DFQATT and SNEGSKA (reference sequence). This CDR3 has 13 amino acids.

This clonotype has ten or more counts. The chain couples TRBV28 to TRBJ2-7; 9 bases align to TRBD2. Per germline, CDR1 MDHEN and CDR2 SYDVKM. This CDR3 region has 15 residues. Trimming at V came to 5 bases and at J to 8 bases, leaving 13 bases not matched to a gene. The DNA of the CDR3 is TGTGCCAGCAGTCCCTCTAGCGGGATCGCCCCGAAGCAGTACTTC. This encodes CASSPSSGIAPKQYF.

This clonotype has just a few counts. This sequence joins TRBV24-1 and TRBJ2-1; no clear D. The CDR3 has 16 amino acids. V dropped 1 base and J dropped 5 bases, with 14 bases sitting between them. Germline CDR1 KGHDR, CDR2 SFDVKD. This chain's CDR3 is CATSDLRPGGDNEQFF. CDR3 sequence (DNA): TGTGCCACCAGTGATTTAAGGCCGGGTGGGGACAATGAGCAGTTCTTC.

This clonotype was picked up many times. This chain uses TRBV6-1 with TRBJ2-5; 10 positions agree with TRBD1. The germline CDR1 and CDR2 sequences are MNHNS and SASEGT. J lost 2 bases, V lost 3 bases, and 6 bases had no gene match. The CDR3 consists of 16 residues. The CDR3 region is CASSETGGSWQETQYF. The CDR3 DNA follows: TGTGCCAGCAGTGAGACAGGGGGCTCGTGGCAAGAGACCCAGTACTTC.

This clonotype appeared many times. The chain is built from TRBV6-1 and TRBJ2-1, with 12 bases identical to TRBD2. Per the germline V gene, CDR1 is MNHNS and CDR2 is SASEGT. This CDR3 comprises 16 residues. V gave up 4 bases and J gave up 3 bases; unmatched junction bases: 4. The CDR3 here is CASSVLLAGGYNEQFF. The CDR3 nucleotides are TGTGCCAGCAGTGTCCTACTAGCGGGAGGCTACAATGAGCAGTTCTTC.

This clonotype was counted a few times. This rearrangement joins TRBV7-9 to TRBJ2-6; D might be TRBD1 (5 bases). The CDR3 contains 17 residues. V lost 6 bases and J 0 bases, leaving 15 bases between the germline ends. Per the germline V gene, CDR1 is SEHNR and CDR2 is FQNEAQ (reference sequence). The CDR3 region has the DNA TGTGCCAGCAGGCCTAGATTGGACATCTCTGGGGCCAACGTCCTGACTTTC. Its translation is CASRPRLDISGANVLTF.

This clonotype came up many times. J is TRBJ2-7 and V is TRBV10-3; D is possibly TRBD1 (6 bases). V was clipped by 6 bases and J by 2 bases, with 17 bases between them. The germline CDR1 and CDR2 sequences are ENHRY and SYGVKD. The CDR3 is made up of 15 amino acids. This CDR3 reads CAISPGTRNTYEQYF. The DNA of the CDR3 is TGTGCCATCAGCCCAGGGACAAGGAACACCTACGAGCAGTACTTC.